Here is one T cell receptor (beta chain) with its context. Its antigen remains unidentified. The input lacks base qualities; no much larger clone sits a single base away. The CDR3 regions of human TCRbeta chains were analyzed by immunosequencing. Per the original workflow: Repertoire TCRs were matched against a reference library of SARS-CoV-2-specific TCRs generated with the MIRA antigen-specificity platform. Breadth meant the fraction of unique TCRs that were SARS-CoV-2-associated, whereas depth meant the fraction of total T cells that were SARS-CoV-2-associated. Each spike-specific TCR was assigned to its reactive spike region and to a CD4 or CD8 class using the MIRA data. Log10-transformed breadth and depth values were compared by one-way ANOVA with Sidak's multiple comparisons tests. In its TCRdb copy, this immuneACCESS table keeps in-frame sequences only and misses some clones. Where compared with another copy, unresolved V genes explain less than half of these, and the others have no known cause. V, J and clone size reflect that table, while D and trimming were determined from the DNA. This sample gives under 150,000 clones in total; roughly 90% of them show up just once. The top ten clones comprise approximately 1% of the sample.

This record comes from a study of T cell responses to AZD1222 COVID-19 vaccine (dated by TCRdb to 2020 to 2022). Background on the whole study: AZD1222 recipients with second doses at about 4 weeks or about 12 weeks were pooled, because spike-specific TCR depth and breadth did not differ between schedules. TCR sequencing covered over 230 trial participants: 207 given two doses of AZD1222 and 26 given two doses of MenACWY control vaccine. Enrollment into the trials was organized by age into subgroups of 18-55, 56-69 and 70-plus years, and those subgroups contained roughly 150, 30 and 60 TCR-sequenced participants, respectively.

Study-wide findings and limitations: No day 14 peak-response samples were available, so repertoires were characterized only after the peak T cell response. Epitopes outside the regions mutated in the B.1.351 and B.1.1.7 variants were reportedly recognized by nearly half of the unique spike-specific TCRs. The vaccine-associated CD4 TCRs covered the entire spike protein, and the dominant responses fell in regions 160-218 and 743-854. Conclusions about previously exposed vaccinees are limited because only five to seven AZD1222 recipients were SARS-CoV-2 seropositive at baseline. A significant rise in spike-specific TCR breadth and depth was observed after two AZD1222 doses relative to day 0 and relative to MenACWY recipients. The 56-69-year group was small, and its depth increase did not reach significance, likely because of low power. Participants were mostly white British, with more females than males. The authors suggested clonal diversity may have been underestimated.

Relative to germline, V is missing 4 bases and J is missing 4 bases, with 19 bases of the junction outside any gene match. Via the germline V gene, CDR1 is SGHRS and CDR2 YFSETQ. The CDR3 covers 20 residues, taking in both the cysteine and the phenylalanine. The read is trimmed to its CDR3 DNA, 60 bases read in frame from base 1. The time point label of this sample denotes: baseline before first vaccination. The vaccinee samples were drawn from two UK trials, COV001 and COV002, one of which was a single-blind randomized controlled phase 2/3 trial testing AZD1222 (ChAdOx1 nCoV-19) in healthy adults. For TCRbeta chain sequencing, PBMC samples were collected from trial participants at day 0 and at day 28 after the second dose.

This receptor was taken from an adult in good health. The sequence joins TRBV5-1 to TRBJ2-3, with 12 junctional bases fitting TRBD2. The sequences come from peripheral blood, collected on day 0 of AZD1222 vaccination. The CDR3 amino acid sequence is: CASSVRARLAGAIISDTQYF. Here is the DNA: TGCGCCAGCAGCGTCCGGGCCCGACTAGCGGGAGCCATAATATCAGATACGCAGTATTTT.